The 5 T cell receptor beta chains listed next were all sequenced from one sample in a study of T cell repertoires in cytomegalovirus infection. Using its own MiXCR run on the reads, TCRdb lists one record per CDR3 protein. The sample holds some 170,000 distinct CDR3 sequences, approximately 18% seen once. Source material: CD8+ T cells from PBMCs. These receptor sequences come from a human donor in good health (CMV status not recorded). Some clones in this sample may be carry-over from other donors' samples.

This clonotype was seen more than once but under ten times. The J gene is TRBJ2-7, the V gene TRBV4-1; 7 nucleotides match TRBD1. The CDR3 loop spans 16 amino acids. With 0 bases clipped from V and 3 bases from J, the junction kept 8 bases outside the gene matches. Germline V gene data show CDR1 as MGHRA and CDR2 as YSYEKL. Here the CDR3 reads CASSQEGGRVGYEQYF. DNA of the CDR3: TGCGCCAGCAGCCAAGAAGGGGGCAGGGTCGGCTACGAGCAGTACTTC.

The chain combines TRBV9 with TRBJ2-5; D perhaps matches TRBD1 (6 bases). Germline values: CDR1 SGDLS, CDR2 YYNGEE. The V and J ends lost 4 bases and 4 bases respectively, with 20 bases between them. The CDR3 extends over 16 amino acids. The CDR3 sequence: CASSLGRAGDGETQYF. CDR3 nucleotide sequence: TGTGCCAGCAGCCTCGGTCGGGCAGGGGACGGAGAGACCCAGTACTTC. Full variable domain (rest looked up from reference TRBV9 and TRBJ2-5): DSGVTQTPKHLITATGQRVTLRCSPRSGDLSVYWYQQSLDQGLQFLIQYYNGEERAKGNILERFSAQQFPDLHSELNLSSLELGDSALYFCASSLGRAGDGETQYFGPGTRLLVL.

This clonotype was detected only a few times. The gene calls are TRBV7-9 and TRBJ1-1; TRBD1 agrees at 8 bases. V shed 5 bases, J shed 0 bases, and the junction held 8 bases outside the gene matches. Germline V gene sequence: CDR1 SEHNR, CDR2 FQNEAQ (reference sequence). The CDR3 covers 16 residues. The CDR3 nucleotides are TGTGCCAGCAGCCCCCCGACAGGGGCCATGAACACTGAAGCTTTCTTT. Translated, it gives CASSPPTGAMNTEAFF.

The J gene is TRBJ1-2, the V gene TRBV4-1; no clear D gene. Germline assignment: CDR1 MGHRA and CDR2 YSYEKL. The CDR3 spans 15 residues. V was pared by 3 bases and J by 0 bases, with 11 bases between. This CDR3 is CASSQATETNYGYTF. CDR3 nucleotide sequence: TGCGCCAGCAGCCAGGCCACGGAGACTAACTATGGCTACACCTTC.

A few counts support this clonotype. J is TRBJ2-7 and V is TRBV7-6; no firm D call. Germline CDR1 is SGHVS and CDR2 is FNYEAQ. Trimming removed 0 bases from V and 4 bases from J, with 7 bases in between. The CDR3 extends over 13 amino acids. Written as DNA, the CDR3 is TGTGCCAGCAGCTTAGCAGACGGGTACGAGCAGTACTTC. Its translation is CASSLADGYEQYF.